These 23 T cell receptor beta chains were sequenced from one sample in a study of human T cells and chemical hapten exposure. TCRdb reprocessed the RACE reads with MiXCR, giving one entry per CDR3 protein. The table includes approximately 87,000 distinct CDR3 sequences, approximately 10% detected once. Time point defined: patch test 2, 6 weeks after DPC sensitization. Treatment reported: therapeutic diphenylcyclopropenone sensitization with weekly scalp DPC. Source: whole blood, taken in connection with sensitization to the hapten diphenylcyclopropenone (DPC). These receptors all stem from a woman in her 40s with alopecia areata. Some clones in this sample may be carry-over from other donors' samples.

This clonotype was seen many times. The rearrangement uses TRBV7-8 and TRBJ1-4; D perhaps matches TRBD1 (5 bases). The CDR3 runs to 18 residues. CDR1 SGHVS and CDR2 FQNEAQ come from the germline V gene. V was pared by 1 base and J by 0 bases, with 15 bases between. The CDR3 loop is CASSLEGVSRATNEKLFF. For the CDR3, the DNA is TGTGCCAGCAGCTTAGAAGGGGTCAGCCGCGCAACTAATGAAAAACTGTTTTTT. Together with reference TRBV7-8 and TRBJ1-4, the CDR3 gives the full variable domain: GAGVSQSPRYKVAKRGQDVALRCDPISGHVSLFWYQQALGQGPEFLTYFQNEAQLDKSGLPSDRFFAERPEGSVSTLKIQRTQQEDSAVYLCASSLEGVSRATNEKLFFGSGTQLSVL.

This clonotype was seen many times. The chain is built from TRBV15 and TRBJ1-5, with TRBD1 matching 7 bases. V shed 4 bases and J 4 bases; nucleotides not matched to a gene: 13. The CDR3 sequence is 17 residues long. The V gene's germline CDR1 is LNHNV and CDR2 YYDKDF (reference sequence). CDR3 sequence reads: CATSNLNRGTVNQPQHF. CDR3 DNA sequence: TGTGCCACCAGCAACCTGAATCGAGGGACAGTAAATCAGCCCCAGCATTTT.

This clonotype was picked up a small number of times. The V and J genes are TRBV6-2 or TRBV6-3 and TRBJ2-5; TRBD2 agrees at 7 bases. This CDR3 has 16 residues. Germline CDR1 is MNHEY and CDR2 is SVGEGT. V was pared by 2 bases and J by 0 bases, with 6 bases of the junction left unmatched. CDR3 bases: TGTGCCAGCAGTTACGGTAGCGGGCCTAACCAAGAGACCCAGTACTTC. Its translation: CASSYGSGPNQETQYF.

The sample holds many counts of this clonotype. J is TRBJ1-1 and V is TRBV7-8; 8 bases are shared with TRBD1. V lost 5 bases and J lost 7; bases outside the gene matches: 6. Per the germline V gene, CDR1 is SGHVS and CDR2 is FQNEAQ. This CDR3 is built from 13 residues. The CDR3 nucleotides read TGTGCCAGCAGCCTCGGGACAGGATATGAAGCTTTCTTT. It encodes CASSLGTGYEAFF.

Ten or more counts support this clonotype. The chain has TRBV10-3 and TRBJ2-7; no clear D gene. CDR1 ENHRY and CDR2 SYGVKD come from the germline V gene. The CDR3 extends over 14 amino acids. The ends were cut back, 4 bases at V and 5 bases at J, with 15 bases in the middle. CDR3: CAISGTDNRNEQYF. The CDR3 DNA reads TGTGCCATCAGTGGAACTGACAATCGGAACGAGCAGTACTTC.

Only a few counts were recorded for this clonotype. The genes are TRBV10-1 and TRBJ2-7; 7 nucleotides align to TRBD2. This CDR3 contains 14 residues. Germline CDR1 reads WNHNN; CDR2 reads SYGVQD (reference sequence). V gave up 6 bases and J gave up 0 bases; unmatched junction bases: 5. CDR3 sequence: CASSRDYSSYEQYF. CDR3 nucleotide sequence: TGCGCCAGCAGCCGGGACTATAGCTCCTACGAGCAGTACTTC.

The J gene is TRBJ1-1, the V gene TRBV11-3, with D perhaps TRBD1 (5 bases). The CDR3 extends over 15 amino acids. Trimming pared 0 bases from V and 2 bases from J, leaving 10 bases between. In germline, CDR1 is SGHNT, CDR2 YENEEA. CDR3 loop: CASSLDQGANTEAFF. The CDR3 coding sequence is TGTGCCAGCAGCTTAGATCAAGGGGCCAACACTGAAGCTTTCTTT.

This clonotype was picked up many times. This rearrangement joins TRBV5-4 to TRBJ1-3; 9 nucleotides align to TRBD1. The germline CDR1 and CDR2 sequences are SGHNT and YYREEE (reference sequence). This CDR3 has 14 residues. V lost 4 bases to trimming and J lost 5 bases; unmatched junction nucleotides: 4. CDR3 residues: CASSPGQGRNTIYF. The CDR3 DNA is TGTGCCAGCAGCCCCGGACAGGGGAGAAACACCATATATTTT.

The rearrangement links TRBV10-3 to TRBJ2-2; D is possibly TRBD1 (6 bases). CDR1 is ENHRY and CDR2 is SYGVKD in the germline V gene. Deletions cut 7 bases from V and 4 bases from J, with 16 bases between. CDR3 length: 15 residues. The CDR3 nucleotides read TGTGCCATCAACCCAGGGGTTCGTGGCACCGGGGAGCTGTTTTTT. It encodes CAINPGVRGTGELFF.

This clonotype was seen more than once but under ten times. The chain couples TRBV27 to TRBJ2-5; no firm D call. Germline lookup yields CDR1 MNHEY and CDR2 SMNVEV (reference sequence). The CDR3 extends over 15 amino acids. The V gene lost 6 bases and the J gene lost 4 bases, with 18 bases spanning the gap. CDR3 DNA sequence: TGTGCCAGCAGGCTACCAAGCCCAGTGGGAGAGACCCAGTACTTC. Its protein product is CASRLPSPVGETQYF.

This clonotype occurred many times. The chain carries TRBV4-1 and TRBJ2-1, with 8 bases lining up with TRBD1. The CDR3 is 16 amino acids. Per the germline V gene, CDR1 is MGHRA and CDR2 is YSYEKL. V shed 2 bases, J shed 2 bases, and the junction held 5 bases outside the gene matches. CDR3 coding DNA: TGCGCCAGCAGCCAACCCGGACAGGGCCCCTACAATGAGCAGTTCTTC. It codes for CASSQPGQGPYNEQFF.

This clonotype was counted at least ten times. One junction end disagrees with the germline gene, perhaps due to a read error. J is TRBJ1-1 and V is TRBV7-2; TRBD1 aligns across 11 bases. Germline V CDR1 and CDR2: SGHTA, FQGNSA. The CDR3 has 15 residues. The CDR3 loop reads CATSPRTGGYTEAFF. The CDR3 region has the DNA TGTGCCACCAGCCCCCGGACAGGGGGCTACACTGAAGCTTTCTTT.

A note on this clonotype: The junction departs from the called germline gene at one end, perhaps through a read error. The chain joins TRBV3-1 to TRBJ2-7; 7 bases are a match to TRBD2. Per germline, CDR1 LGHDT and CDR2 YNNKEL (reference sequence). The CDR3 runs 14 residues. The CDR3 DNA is TGTGCCAGCGGTTTGCGGGAGTTCTCCCACGAGCAGTACTTC. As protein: CASGLREFSHEQYF.

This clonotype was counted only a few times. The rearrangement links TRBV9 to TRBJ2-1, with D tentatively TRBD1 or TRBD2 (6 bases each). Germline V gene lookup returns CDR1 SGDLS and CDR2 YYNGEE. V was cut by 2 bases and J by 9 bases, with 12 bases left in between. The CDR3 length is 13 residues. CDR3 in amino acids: CASSVQQGGEQFF. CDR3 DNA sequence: TGTGCCAGCAGCGTTCAACAGGGAGGTGAGCAGTTCTTC.

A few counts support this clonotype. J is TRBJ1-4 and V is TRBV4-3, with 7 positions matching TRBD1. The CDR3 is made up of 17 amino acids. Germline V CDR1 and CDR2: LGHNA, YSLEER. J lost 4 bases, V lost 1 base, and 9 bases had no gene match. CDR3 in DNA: TGCGCCAGCAGCCAAGCGGCCGGAGGGGGCCGTAATGAAAAACTGTTTTTT. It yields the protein CASSQAAGGGRNEKLFF.

This chain's CDR3 is CASSPPNPGLEWGYTF. The DNA for the CDR3 is TGTGCCAGCTCACCACCTAACCCTGGGCTTGAATGGGGCTACACCTTC. V usage is TRBV18 and J usage is TRBJ1-2, with unresolved D. The V end lost 0 bases, the J end lost 8 bases, and 19 bases lay between the germline ends. Germline-derived CDR1 and CDR2 are KGHSH and LQKENI. The CDR3 is made up of 16 amino acids.

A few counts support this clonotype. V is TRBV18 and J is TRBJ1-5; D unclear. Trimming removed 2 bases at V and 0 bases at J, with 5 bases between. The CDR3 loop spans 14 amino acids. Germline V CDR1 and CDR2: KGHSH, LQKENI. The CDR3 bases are TGTGCCAGCTCACCAGGCGATAGCAATCAGCCCCAGCATTTT. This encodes CASSPGDSNQPQHF.

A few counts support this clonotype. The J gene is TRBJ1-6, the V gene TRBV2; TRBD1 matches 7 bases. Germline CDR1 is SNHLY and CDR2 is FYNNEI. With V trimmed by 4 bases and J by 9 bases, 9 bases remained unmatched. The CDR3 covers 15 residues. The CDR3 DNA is TGTGCCAGCAGTGGAGCTAGACAGGGAGGTTCACCCCTCCACTTT. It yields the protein CASSGARQGGSPLHF.

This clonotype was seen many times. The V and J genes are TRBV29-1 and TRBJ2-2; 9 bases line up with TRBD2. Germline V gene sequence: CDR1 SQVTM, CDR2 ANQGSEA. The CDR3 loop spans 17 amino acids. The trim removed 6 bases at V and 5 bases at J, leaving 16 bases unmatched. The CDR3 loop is CSVRGIASSGRTGELFF. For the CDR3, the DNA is TGCAGCGTGAGGGGAATAGCAAGTAGCGGGAGAACCGGGGAGCTGTTTTTT.

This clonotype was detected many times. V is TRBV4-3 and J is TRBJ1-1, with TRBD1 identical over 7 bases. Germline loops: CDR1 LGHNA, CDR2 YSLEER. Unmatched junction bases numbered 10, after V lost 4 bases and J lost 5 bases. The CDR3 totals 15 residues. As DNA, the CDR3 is TGCGCCAGCAGCCTCTCCGACAGGGTAGGGACTGAAGCTTTCTTT. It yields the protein CASSLSDRVGTEAFF.

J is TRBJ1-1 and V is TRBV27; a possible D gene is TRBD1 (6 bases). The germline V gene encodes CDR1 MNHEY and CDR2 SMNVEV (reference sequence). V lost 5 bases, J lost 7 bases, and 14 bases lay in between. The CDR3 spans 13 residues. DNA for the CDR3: TGTGCCAGCAGTCCGAGGACAGTAAATGAAGCTTTCTTT. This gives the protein CASSPRTVNEAFF.

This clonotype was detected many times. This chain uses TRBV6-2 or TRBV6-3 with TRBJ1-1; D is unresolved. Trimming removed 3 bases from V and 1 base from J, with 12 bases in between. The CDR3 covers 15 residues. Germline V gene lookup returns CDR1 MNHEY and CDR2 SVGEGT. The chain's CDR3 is CASSYGSRTNTEAFF. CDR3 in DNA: TGTGCCAGCAGTTATGGTTCACGGACGAACACTGAAGCTTTCTTT.

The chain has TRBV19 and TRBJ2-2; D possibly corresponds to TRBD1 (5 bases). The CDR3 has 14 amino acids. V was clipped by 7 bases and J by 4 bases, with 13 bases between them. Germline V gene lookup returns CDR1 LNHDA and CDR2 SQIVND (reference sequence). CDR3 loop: CASMLDKGTGELFF. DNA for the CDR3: TGTGCCAGTATGCTGGACAAGGGCACCGGGGAGCTGTTTTTT.